This T cell receptor beta chain is drawn from a study of T cell repertoires in cytomegalovirus infection. General study findings and limits: HLA-C-restricted CMV-specific TCR beta clonotypes prevailed in the ex vivo response.

In its sample, this clonotype was seen many times. What it recognizes is unknown. MiXCR was run by TCRdb on the reads, yielding one entry per CDR3 protein. The sample includes hundreds of thousands of distinct CDR3 sequences, around a tenth of them seen just once. This CDR3 spans 15 amino acids. Germline V gives CDR1 SGHVS, CDR2 FNYEAQ. The J segment lost 9 bases and the V segment lost 4 bases, leaving 5 bases of the junction unmatched. The receptor was isolated from a human donor in good health (CMV status not recorded). Some clones in this sample may be carry-over from other donors' samples. The sample was PBMCs. The V gene is TRBV7-6, the J gene TRBJ2-1; 14 bases are shared with TRBD2. The CDR3 reads CASSSPGLAGVEQFF. CDR3 coding DNA: TGTGCCAGCAGCTCCCCGGGACTAGCGGGAGTTGAGCAGTTCTTC.